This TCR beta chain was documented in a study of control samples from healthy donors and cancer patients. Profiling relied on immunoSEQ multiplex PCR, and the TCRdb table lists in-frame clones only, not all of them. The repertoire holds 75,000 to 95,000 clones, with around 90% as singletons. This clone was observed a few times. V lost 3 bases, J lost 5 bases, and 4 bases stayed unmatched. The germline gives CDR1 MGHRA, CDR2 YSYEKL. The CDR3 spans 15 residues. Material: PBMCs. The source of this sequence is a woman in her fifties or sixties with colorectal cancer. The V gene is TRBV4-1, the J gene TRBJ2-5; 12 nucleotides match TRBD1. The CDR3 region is CASSQGQGASETQYF. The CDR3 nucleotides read TGCGCCAGCAGCCAGGGACAGGGGGCGAGTGAGACCCAGTACTTC.